The present T cell receptor (beta chain) was sequenced within a study of OX40 agonist ivuxolimab in advanced cancers. The CDR3 is 15 residues long. The V gene end was trimmed by 2 bases and the J gene end by 0 bases; junction bases not matched to a gene: 6. Germline V lookup: CDR1 GTSNPN, CDR2 SVGIG (reference sequence). TCRdb's table, derived via immunoSEQ multiplex PCR, lists solely in-frame clones and lacks some. Of 65,000 to 90,000 clones listed, 86% are singletons. The chain combines TRBV30 with TRBJ2-7; 8 bases are a match to TRBD1. The sample was CD4+ or CD8+ T cells sorted from blood, taken in a trial of the OX40 agonist ivuxolimab. The receptor was isolated from an adult with an advanced solid tumor such as melanoma, head and neck, liver or kidney cancer. The CDR3 bases are TGTGCCTGGAGTTATAGACAGGGGACCTCCTACGAGCAGTACTTC. It encodes CAWSYRQGTSYEQYF. The whole variable domain, remainder taken from reference TRBV30 and TRBJ2-7, is SQTIHQWPATLVQPVGSPLSLECTVEGTSNPNLYWYRQAAGRGLQLLFYSVGIGQISSEVPQNLSASRPQDRQFILSSKKLLLSDSGFYLCAWSYRQGTSYEQYFGPGTRLTVT.